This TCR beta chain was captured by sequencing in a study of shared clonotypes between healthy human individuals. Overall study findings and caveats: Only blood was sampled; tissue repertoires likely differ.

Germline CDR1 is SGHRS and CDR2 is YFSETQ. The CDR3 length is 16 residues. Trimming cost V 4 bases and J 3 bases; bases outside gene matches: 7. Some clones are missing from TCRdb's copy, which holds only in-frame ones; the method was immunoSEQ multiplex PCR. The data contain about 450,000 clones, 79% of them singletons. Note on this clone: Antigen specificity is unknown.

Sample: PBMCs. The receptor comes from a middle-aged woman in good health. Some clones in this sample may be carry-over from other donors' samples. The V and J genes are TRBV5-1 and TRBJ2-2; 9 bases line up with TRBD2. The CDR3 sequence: CASSLSGTSHTGELFF. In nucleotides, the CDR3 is TGCGCCAGCAGCCTCTCCGGGACTAGCCACACCGGGGAGCTGTTTTTT.